Listed below are T cell receptor beta chains from one sample, sequenced in a study of technical replicates of blood from a few donors. This table comes from immunoSEQ multiplex PCR, and its TCRdb copy is limited to in-frame clones, with some not included. The sample consists of roughly 100,000 clones, 95% of them appearing once. Sequences were obtained from T cells isolated from PBMCs. The receptor source for this set is a human donor in good health. Each CDR3 is given with its conserved first and last residue. The D gene is left open where the match is weak. Expanded clones get a size class; other rows say once, few or many, or leave the size out.

cdr3_aa cdr3_nt clone_size j_call d_call v_call
CASSSGIYLQFF TGTGCCAGCTCGTCCGGGATCTATCTACAGTTCTTC NA TRBJ2-1 NA TRBV18
CASTWDFSTDTQYF TGCGCCAGCACCTGGGACTTTAGCACAGATACGCAGTATTTT NA TRBJ2-3 NA TRBV10-2
CASSSSSGSEQETQYF TGTGCCAGCAGCTCTAGTTCGGGAAGTGAGCAAGAGACCCAGTACTTC NA TRBJ2-5 NA TRBV5-6
CASSYPKLEGRPEHRNTGELFF TGCGCCAGCAGCTACCCCAAATTGGAGGGCAGACCAGAACATCGGAACACCGGGGAGCTGTTTTTT NA TRBJ2-2 NA TRBV4-1
CASSQLNPGQGDYEQYF TGTGCCAGCTCACAACTGAATCCGGGACAGGGCGACTACGAGCAGTACTTC NA TRBJ2-7 TRBD1 TRBV18
CASSGRVRPDEQFF TGTGCCAGCAGCGGGCGCGTCCGGCCCGATGAGCAGTTCTTC NA TRBJ2-1 NA TRBV5-5
CATVPPSSGRAGYEQYF TGTGCCACCGTTCCGCCGTCTAGCGGGAGGGCCGGGTACGAGCAGTACTTC NA TRBJ2-7 TRBD2 TRBV2
CASGTETYGYTF TGTGCTAGTGGTACAGAAACCTATGGCTACACCTTC NA TRBJ1-2 NA TRBV12-5
CAWSLDNRNQPQHF TGTGCCTGGAGTTTAGACAATAGGAATCAGCCCCAGCATTTT NA TRBJ1-5 NA TRBV30
CASSLNQLTGASIYF TGTGCCAGCAGTTTGAACCAATTGACAGGGGCCAGCATATATTTT NA TRBJ1-3 TRBD1 TRBV28
CSVFGKADTQYF TGCAGCGTTTTCGGGAAGGCAGATACGCAGTATTTT NA TRBJ2-3 NA TRBV29-1
CASSAETGGFYEQYF TGCGCCAGCAGCGCAGAGACAGGGGGTTTCTACGAGCAGTACTTC NA TRBJ2-7 TRBD1 TRBV4-1
CASRGLAGVYTGELFF TGTGCCAGCCGGGGACTAGCGGGGGTTTATACCGGGGAGCTGTTTTTT NA TRBJ2-2 TRBD2 TRBV27
CASSRTRAENTEAFF TGTGCCAGCAGCCGAACACGTGCCGAGAACACTGAAGCTTTCTTT NA TRBJ1-1 NA TRBV6-1
CASSPFRDRSYGYTF TGTGCCAGCAGCCCCTTCCGGGACAGGTCCTATGGCTACACCTTC NA TRBJ1-2 TRBD1 TRBV7-2
CSVQGFRSYSGNTIYF TGCAGCGTTCAGGGATTTAGGAGTTACTCTGGAAACACCATATATTTT NA TRBJ1-3 NA TRBV29-1
CASSPTEYEQYF TGTGCCAGCTCACCGACTGAATACGAGCAGTACTTC NA TRBJ2-7 NA TRBV18
CASSLDSSTNEKLFF TGCGCCAGCAGCTTGGACTCGTCAACTAATGAAAAACTGTTTTTT NA TRBJ1-4 NA TRBV5-1
CASRGWALAEAFF TGTGCCAGCAGAGGATGGGCGCTGGCTGAAGCTTTCTTT NA TRBJ1-1 NA TRBV28
CASLGTGATYEQYF TGTGCCAGTTTGGGGACAGGGGCTACCTACGAGCAGTACTTC once TRBJ2-7 TRBD1 TRBV28
CASSLQGSNQPQHF TGTGCCAGCAGCCTACAGGGGAGCAATCAGCCCCAGCATTTT NA TRBJ1-5 TRBD1 TRBV7-9
CASLRVRPGNTGELFF TGTGCCAGCCTTCGGGTCCGCCCCGGAAACACCGGGGAGCTGTTTTTT once TRBJ2-2 NA TRBV27
CASSGETGFPFF TGTGCCAGCAGTGGAGAAACGGGTTTTCCTTTCTTT few TRBJ1-1 NA TRBV2
CASSPGSSYEQYF TGTGCCAGCTCACCAGGTAGCTCCTACGAGCAGTACTTC NA TRBJ2-7 NA TRBV18
CASSFSGTGDYNEQFF TGTGCCAGCAGCTTCTCCGGGACAGGAGATTACAATGAGCAGTTCTTC once TRBJ2-1 TRBD1 TRBV7-8
CASSPYRDTMNTEAFF TGTGCCAGTAGTCCATACCGGGACACCATGAACACTGAAGCTTTCTTT NA TRBJ1-1 NA TRBV19
CASSFTKGEQYF TGTGCCAGCAGCTTCACTAAGGGGGAGCAGTACTTC NA TRBJ2-7 NA TRBV7-3
CAISESTGFMTEAFF TGTGCCATCAGTGAGTCGACAGGGTTCATGACTGAAGCTTTCTTT NA TRBJ1-1 TRBD1 TRBV10-3
CANSVYDRDDANTQYF TGTGCCAACTCGGTATATGACAGGGATGATGCGAATACGCAGTATTTT few TRBJ2-3 TRBD1 TRBV2
CASSLNRQAAPGGEQFF TGCGCCAGCAGCCTAAACCGACAGGCAGCTCCCGGCGGTGAGCAGTTCTTC NA TRBJ2-1 NA TRBV5-1
CASSVGSQADTQYF TGTGCCAGCAGCGTAGGTTCACAGGCGGATACGCAGTATTTT NA TRBJ2-3 NA TRBV9
CASSTLGQGVTDTQYF TGTGCCAGCTCAACCTTAGGACAGGGGGTGACAGATACGCAGTATTTT NA TRBJ2-3 TRBD1 TRBV18
CASSLGGAPTNEKLFF TGCGCCAGCAGCTTGGGGGGCGCCCCAACTAATGAAAAACTGTTTTTT NA TRBJ1-4 NA TRBV5-1
CASSLTGAYNEKLFF TGTGCCAGCAGCCTGACAGGGGCCTATAATGAAAAACTGTTTTTT NA TRBJ1-4 TRBD1 TRBV5-4
CASSRRTSSYNEQFF TGTGCCAGCAGTCGCAGGACTAGCTCCTACAATGAGCAGTTCTTC NA TRBJ2-1 TRBD2 TRBV7-9
CASSKTDRGLFTEAFF TGTGCCAGCTCGAAGACGGACAGGGGGCTGTTCACTGAAGCTTTCTTT NA TRBJ1-1 TRBD1 TRBV18
CASSYSPATNEKLFF TGTGCCAGCAGTTATTCACCGGCAACTAATGAAAAACTGTTTTTT NA TRBJ1-4 NA TRBV6-5
CASSVADRAGSGYTF TGTGCCAGCAGCGTAGCTGACAGGGCCGGTAGTGGCTACACCTTC few TRBJ1-2 TRBD1 TRBV9
CASSSGTGHEKLFF TGTGCCAGCAGTTCCGGGACAGGGCACGAAAAACTGTTTTTT NA TRBJ1-4 TRBD1 TRBV28
CASSLDPLAGGYTF TGCGCCAGCAGCTTGGACCCCCTGGCGGGTGGCTACACCTTC NA TRBJ1-2 NA TRBV5-1
CASTLTYLNQPQHF TGTGCCAGCACCCTGACATACCTCAATCAGCCCCAGCATTTT NA TRBJ1-5 NA TRBV2
CASSLTGTVTEAFF TGTGCCAGCAGCTTGACAGGGACGGTGACTGAAGCTTTCTTT NA TRBJ1-1 TRBD1 TRBV2
CASSESLAGVGTDTQYF TGTGCCAGCAGTGAAAGTCTAGCGGGAGTCGGCACAGATACGCAGTATTTT NA TRBJ2-3 TRBD2 TRBV2
CASSYSGLALDEQYF TGTGCCAGCAGTTACTCGGGACTAGCTCTAGACGAGCAGTACTTC NA TRBJ2-7 TRBD2 TRBV6-5
CASSLVEGGSGSFNEQFF TGTGCCAGCAGCTTAGTGGAGGGTGGAAGCGGGAGCTTTAATGAGCAGTTCTTC NA TRBJ2-1 TRBD2 TRBV7-2
CASMGGGTDTQYF TGTGCCAGCATGGGCGGGGGGACAGATACGCAGTATTTT NA TRBJ2-3 TRBD2 TRBV5-4
CASSVGGLAVYEQYF TGTGCCAGCAGTGTAGGGGGACTAGCGGTTTACGAGCAGTACTTC once TRBJ2-7 TRBD2 TRBV2
CASSRDTPEVTGELFF TGTGCCAGCAGCCGGGACACCCCAGAGGTGACCGGGGAGCTGTTTTTT NA TRBJ2-2 NA TRBV7-9
CASSPRSGDPEQFF TGTGCCAGCTCACCTCGTAGCGGGGACCCTGAGCAGTTCTTC NA TRBJ2-1 TRBD2 TRBV18
CASSHWTGLPDTQYF TGTGCCAGCAGTCACTGGACAGGTTTGCCAGATACGCAGTATTTT few TRBJ2-3 TRBD1 TRBV5-4